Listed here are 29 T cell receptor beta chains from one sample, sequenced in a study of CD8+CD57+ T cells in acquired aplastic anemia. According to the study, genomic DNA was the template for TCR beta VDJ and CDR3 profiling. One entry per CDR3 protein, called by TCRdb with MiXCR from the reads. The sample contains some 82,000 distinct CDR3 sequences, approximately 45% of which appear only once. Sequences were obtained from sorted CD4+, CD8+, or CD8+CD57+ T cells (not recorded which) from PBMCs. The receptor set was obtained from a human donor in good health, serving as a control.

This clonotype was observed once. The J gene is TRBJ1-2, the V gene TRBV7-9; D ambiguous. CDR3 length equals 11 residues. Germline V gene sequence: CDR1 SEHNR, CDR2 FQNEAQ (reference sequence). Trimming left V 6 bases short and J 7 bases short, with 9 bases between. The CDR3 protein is CASSSLRGYTF. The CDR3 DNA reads TGTGCCAGCAGTTCCCTCCGTGGCTACACCTTC.

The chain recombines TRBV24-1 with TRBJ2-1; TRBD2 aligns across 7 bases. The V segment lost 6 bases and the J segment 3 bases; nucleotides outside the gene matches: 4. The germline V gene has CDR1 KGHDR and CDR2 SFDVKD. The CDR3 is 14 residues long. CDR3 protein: CATSRRENYNEQFF. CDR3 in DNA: TGTGCCACCAGTCGGCGGGAGAACTACAATGAGCAGTTCTTC.

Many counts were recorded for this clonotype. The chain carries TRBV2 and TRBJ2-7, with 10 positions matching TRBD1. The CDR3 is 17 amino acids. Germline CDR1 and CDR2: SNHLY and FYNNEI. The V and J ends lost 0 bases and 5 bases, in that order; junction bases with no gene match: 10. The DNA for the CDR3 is TGTGCCAGCAGTGAAGCGGGGCCCGGGACAGGGGTCCACGAGCAGTACTTC. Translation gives CASSEAGPGTGVHEQYF. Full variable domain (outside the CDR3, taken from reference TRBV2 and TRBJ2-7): EPEVTQTPSHQVTQMGQEVILRCVPISNHLYFYWYRQILGQKVEFLVSFYNNEISEKSEIFDDQFSVERPDGSNFTLKIRSTKLEDSAMYFCASSEAGPGTGVHEQYFGPGTRLTVT.

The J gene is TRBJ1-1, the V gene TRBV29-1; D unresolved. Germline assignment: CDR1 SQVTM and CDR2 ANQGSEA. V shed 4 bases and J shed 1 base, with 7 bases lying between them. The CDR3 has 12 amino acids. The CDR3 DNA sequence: TGCAGCGTTGTTTTCGGGAACACTGAAGCTTTCTTT. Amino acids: CSVVFGNTEAFF.

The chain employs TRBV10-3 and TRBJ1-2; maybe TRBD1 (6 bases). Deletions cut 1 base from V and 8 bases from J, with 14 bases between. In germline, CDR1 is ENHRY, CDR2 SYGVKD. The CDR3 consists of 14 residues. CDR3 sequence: CAISEFGQGNGYTF. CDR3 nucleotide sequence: TGTGCCATCAGTGAGTTCGGGCAGGGGAACGGCTACACCTTC.

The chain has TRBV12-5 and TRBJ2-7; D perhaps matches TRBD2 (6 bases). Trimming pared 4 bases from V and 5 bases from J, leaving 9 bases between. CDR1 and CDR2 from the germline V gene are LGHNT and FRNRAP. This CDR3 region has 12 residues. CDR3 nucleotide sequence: TGTGCTAGTGGTTATGCGGGGCACGAGCAGTACTTC. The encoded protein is CASGYAGHEQYF. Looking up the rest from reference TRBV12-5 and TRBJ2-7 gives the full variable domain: DARVTQTPRHKVTEMGQEVTMRCQPILGHNTVFWYRQTMMQGLELLAYFRNRAPLDDSGMPKDRFSAEMPDATLATLKIQPSEPRDSAVYFCASGYAGHEQYFGPGTRLTVT.

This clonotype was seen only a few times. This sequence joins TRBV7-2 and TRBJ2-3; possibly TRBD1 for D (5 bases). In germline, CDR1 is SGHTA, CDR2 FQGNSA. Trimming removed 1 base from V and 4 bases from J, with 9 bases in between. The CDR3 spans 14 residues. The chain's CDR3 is CASSLVRAPDTQYF. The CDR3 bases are TGTGCCAGCAGCTTAGTCAGGGCCCCAGATACGCAGTATTTT. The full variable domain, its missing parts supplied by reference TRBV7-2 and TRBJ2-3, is GAGVSQSPSNKVTEKGKDVELRCDPISGHTALYWYRQSLGQGLEFLIYFQGNSAPDKSGLPSDRFSAERTGGSVSTLTIQRTQQEDSAVYLCASSLVRAPDTQYFGPGTRLTVL.

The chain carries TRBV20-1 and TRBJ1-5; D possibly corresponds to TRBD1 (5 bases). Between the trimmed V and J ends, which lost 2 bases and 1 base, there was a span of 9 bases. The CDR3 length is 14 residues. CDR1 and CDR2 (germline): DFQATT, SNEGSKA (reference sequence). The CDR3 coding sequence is TGCAGTGCTAGACCGGGGGGAAGCAATCAGCCCCAGCATTTT. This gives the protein CSARPGGSNQPQHF.

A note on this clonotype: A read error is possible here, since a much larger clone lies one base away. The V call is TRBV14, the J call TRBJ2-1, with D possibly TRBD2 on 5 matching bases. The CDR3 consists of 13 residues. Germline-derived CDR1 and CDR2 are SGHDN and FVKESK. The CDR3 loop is CANSQDPGGEQFF. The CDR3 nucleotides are TGTGCCAACAGCCAAGATCCCGGCGGGGAGCAGTTCTTC.

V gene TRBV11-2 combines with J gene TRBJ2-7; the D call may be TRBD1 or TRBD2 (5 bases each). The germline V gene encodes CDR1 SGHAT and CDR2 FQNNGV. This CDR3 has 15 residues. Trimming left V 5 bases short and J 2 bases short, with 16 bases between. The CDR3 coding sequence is TGTGCCAGCAGCCCCAACGTGGGACGGACCTACGAGCAGTACTTC. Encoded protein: CASSPNVGRTYEQYF. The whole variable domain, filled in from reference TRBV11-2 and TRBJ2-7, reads EAGVAQSPRYKIIEKRQSVAFWCNPISGHATLYWYQQILGQGPKLLIQFQNNGVVDDSQLPKDRFSAERLKGVDSTLKIQPAKLEDSAVYLCASSPNVGRTYEQYFGPGTRLTVT.

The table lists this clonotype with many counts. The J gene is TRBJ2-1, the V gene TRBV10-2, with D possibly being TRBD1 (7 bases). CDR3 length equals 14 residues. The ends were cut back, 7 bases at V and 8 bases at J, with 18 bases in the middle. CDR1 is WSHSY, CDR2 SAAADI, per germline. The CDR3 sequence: CASMGGQTPDEQFF. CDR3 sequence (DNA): TGCGCCAGCATGGGGGGACAGACTCCGGATGAGCAGTTCTTC.

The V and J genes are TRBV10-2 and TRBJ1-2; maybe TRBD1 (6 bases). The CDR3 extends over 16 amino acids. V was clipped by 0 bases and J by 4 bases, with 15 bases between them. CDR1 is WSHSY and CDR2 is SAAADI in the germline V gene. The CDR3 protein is CASSESGAGVRYGYTF. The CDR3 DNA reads TGCGCCAGCAGTGAGTCGGGGGCAGGGGTCCGCTATGGCTACACCTTC.

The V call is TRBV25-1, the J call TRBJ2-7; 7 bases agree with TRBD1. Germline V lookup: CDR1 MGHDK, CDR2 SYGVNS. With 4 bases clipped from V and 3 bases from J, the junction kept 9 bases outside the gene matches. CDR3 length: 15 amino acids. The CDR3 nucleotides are TGTGCCAGCAGTGCAACGGGACAGCCAGTCTACGAGCAGTACTTC. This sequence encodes CASSATGQPVYEQYF.

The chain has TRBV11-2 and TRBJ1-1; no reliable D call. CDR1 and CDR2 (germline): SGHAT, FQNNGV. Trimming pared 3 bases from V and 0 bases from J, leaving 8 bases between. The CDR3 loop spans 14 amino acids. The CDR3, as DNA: TGTGCCAGCAGCTTTTCCTACGTGAACACTGAAGCTTTCTTT. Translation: CASSFSYVNTEAFF.

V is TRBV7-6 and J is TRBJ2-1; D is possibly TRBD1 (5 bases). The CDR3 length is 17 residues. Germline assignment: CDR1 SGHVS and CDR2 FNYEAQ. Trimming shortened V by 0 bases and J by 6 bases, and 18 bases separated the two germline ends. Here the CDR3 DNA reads TGTGCCAGCAGCTTAGCGCCAACAGACGTGGGGCCCAATGAGCAGTTCTTC. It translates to CASSLAPTDVGPNEQFF.

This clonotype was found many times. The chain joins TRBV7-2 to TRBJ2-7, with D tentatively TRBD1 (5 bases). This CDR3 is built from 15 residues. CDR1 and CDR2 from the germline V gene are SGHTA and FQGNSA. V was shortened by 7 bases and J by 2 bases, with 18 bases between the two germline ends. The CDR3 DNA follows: TGTGCCAGCACACCCGTAACAGGCCCGGCCTACGAGCAGTACTTC. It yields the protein CASTPVTGPAYEQYF.

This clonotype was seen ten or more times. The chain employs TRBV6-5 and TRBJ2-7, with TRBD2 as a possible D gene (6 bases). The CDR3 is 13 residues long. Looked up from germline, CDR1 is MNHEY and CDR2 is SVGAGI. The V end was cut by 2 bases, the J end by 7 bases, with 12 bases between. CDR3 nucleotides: TGTGCCAGCAGTTACGGGGGGTTGGAGGAGCAGTACTTC. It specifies CASSYGGLEEQYF.

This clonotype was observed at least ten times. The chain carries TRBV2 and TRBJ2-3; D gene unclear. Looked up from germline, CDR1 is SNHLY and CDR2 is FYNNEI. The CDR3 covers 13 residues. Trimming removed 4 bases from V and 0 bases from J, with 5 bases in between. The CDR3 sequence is CASSAESTDTQYF. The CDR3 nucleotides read TGTGCCAGCAGTGCAGAGAGCACAGATACGCAGTATTTT.

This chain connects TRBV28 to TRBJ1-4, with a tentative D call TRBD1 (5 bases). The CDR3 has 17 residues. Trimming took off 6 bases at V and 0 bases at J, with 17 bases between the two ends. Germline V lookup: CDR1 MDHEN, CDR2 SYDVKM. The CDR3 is CASSGDAQPATNEKLFF. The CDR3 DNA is TGTGCCAGCAGCGGGGACGCCCAACCTGCAACTAATGAAAAACTGTTTTTT.

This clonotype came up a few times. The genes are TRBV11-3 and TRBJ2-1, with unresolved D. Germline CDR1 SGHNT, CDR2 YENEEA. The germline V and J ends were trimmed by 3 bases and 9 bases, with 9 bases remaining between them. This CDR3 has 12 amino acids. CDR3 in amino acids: CASSFLPPEQFF. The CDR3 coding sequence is TGTGCCAGCAGCTTTTTGCCGCCTGAGCAGTTCTTC. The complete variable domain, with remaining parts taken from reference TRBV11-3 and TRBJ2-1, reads EAGVVQSPRYKIIEKKQPVAFWCNPISGHNTLYWYLQNLGQGPELLIRYENEEAVDDSQLPKDRFSAERLKGVDSTLKIQPAELGDSAVYLCASSFLPPEQFFGPGTRLTVL.

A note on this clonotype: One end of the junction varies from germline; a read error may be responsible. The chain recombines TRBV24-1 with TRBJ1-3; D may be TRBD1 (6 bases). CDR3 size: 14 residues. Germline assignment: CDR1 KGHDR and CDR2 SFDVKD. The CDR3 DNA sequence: TGTGCCAGCAGTCGGCAGGGGAGGGGAAACACCATATATTTT. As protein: CASSRQGRGNTIYF.

The CDR3 here is CASNNGASGVGDEQFF. CDR3 nucleotides: TGTGCCAGTAACAATGGGGCTAGCGGAGTTGGTGACGAGCAGTTCTTC. The J gene is TRBJ2-1, the V gene TRBV19; 7 bases fit TRBD2. V was clipped by 7 bases and J by 10 bases; unmatched bases: 19. In germline, CDR1 is LNHDA, CDR2 SQIVND (reference sequence). The CDR3 contains 16 residues.

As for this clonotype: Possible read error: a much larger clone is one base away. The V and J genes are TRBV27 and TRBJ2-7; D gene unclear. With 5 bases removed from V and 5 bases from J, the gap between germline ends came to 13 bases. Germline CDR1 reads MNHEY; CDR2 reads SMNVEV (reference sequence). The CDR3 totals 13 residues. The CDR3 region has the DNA TGTGCCAGCAGTGTCCCCCTAAAGAACGAGCAGTACTTC. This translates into CASSVPLKNEQYF.

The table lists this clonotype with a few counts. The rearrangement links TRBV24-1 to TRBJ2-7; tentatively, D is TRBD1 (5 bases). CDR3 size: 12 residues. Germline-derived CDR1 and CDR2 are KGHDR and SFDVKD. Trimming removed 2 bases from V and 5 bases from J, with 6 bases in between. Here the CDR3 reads CATSDWGNEQYF. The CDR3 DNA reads TGTGCCACCAGTGATTGGGGCAACGAGCAGTACTTC.

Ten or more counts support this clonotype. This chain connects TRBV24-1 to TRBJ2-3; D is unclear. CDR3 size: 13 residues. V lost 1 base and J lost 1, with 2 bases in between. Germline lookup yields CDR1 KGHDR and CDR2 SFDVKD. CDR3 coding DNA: TGTGCCACCAGTGATTTAGGCACAGATACGCAGTATTTT. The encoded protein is CATSDLGTDTQYF.

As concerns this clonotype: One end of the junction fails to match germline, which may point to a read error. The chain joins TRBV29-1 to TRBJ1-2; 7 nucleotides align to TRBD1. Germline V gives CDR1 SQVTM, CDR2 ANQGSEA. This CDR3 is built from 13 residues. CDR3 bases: TGCAGCGTTGGCCTGCATGGGGGACAGCCGCTAGCCTTC. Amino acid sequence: CSVGLHGGQPLAF.

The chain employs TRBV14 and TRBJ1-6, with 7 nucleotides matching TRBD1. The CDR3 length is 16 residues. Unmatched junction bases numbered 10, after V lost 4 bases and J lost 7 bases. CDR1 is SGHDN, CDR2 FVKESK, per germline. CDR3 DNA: TGTGCCAGCAGCCGACCGCGACAGGGTGGAAATTCACCCCTCCACTTT. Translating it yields CASSRPRQGGNSPLHF. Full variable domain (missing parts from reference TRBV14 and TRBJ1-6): EAGVTQFPSHSVIEKGQTVTLRCDPISGHDNLYWYRRVMGKEIKFLLHFVKESKQDESGMPNNRFLAERTGGTYSTLKVQPAELEDSGVYFCASSRPRQGGNSPLHFGNGTRLTVT.

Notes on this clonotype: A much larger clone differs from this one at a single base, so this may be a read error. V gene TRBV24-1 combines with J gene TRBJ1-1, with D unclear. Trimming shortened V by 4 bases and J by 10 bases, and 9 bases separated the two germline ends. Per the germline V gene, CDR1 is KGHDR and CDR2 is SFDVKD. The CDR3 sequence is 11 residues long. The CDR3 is CATSEVRIAFF. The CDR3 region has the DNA TGTGCCACCAGTGAAGTTAGGATAGCTTTCTTT.

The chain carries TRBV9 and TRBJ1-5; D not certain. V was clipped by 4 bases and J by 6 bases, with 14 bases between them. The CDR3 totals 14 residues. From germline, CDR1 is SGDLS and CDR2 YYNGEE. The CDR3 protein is CASSPPGASQPQHF. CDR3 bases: TGTGCCAGCAGCCCCCCGGGAGCGAGTCAGCCCCAGCATTTT.